The T cell receptor (beta chain) described here comes from a study of blood T cell repertoires in COVID-19. Produced via immunoSEQ multiplex PCR; TCRdb's table is partial and in-frame only. This table has around 26,000 clones, around nine tenths appearing once. The germline V gene has CDR1 MNHEY and CDR2 SVGEGT. The length of the CDR3 is 17 residues. With V trimmed by 4 bases and J by 5 bases, 13 bases remained unmatched. The receptor's source is a human donor with active COVID-19. The donor label of this sample is uncertain. The sample was peripheral blood. The genes are TRBV6-2 or TRBV6-3 and TRBJ2-2, with 7 bases matching TRBD2. CDR3 coding DNA: TGTGCCAGCAGTTCCCGCCAAGGCGGGAGTCGGACCGGGGAGCTGTTTTTT. It translates to CASSSRQGGSRTGELFF.